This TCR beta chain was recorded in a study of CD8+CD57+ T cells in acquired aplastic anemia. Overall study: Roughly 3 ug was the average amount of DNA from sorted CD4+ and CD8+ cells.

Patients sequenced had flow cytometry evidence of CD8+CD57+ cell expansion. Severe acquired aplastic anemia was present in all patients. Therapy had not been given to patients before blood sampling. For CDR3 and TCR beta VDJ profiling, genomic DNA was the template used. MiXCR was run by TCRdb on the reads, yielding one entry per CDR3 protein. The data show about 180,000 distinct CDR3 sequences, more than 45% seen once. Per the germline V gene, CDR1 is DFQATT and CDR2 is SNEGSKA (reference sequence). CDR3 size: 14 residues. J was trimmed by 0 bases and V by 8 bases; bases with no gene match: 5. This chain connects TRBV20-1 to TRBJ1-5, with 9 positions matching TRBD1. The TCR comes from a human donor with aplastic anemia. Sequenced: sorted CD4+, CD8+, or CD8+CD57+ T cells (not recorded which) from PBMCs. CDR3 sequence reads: CSYGTGNSNQPQHF. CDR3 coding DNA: TGCAGTTACGGGACAGGGAATAGCAATCAGCCCCAGCATTTT.